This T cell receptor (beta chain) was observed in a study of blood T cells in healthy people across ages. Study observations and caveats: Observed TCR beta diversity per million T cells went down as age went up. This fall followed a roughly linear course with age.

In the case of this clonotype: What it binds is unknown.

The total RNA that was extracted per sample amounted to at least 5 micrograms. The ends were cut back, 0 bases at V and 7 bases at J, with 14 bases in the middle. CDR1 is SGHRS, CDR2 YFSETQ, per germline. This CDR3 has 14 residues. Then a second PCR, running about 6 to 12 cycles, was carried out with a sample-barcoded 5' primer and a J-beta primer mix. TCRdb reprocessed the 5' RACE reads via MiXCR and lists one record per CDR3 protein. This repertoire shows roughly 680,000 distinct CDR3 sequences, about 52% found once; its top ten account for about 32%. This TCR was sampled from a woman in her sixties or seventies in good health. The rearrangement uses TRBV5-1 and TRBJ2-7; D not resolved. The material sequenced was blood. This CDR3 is CASSLAQVPGEQYF. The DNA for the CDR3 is TGCGCCAGCAGCTTGGCCCAAGTCCCCGGGGAGCAGTACTTC.